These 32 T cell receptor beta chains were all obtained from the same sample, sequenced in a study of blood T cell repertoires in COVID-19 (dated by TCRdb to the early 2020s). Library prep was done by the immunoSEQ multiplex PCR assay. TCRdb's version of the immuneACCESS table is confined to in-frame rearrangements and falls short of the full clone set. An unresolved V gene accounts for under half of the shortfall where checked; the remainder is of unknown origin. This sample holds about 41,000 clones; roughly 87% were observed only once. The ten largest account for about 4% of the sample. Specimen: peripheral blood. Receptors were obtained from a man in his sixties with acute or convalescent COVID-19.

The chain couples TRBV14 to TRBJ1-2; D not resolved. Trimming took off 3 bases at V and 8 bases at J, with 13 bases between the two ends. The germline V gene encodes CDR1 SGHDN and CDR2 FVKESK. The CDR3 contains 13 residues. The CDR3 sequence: CASSHSLTFGYTF. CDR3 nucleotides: TGTGCCAGCAGCCACTCCCTAACCTTCGGCTACACCTTC.

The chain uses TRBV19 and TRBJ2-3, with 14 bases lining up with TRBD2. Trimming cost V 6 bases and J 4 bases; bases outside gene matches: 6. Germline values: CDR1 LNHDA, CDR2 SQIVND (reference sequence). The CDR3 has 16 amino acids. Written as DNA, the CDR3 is TGTGCCAGTAGCGGACTAGCGGGGGGAGGGGCAGATACGCAGTATTTT. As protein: CASSGLAGGGADTQYF.

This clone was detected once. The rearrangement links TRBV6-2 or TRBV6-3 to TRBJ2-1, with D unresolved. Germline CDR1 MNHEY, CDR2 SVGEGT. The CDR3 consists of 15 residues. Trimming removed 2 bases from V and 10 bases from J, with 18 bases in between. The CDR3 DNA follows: TGTGCCAGCAGTTACCCCCTAAGCCCGGGTACGGAGCAGTTCTTC. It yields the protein CASSYPLSPGTEQFF.

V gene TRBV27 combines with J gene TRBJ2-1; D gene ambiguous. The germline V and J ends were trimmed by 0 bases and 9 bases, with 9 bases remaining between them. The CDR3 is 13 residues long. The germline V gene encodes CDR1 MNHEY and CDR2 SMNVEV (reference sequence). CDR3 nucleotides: TGTGCCAGCAGTTTATCAGGAGTTAGTGAGCAGTTCTTC. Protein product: CASSLSGVSEQFF.

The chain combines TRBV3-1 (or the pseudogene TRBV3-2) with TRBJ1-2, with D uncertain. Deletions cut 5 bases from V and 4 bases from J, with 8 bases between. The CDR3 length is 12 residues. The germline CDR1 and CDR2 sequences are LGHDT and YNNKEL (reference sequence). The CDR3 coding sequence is TGTGCCAGCAGCGAACACCGCTATGGCTACACCTTC. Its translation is CASSEHRYGYTF.

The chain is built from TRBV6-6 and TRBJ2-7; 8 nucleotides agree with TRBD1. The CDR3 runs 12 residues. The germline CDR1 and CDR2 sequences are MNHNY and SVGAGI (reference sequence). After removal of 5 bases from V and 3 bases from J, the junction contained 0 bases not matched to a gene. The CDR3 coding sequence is TGTGCCAGCAGTACAGGGGGCTACGAGCAGTACTTC. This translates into CASSTGGYEQYF.

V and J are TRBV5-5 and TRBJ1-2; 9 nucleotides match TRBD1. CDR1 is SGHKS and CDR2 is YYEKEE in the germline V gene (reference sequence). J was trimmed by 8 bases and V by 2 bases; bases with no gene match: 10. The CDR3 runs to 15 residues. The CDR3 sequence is CASSFGTGPPGGYTF. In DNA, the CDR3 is TGTGCCAGCAGCTTCGGGACAGGGCCGCCAGGAGGCTACACCTTC.

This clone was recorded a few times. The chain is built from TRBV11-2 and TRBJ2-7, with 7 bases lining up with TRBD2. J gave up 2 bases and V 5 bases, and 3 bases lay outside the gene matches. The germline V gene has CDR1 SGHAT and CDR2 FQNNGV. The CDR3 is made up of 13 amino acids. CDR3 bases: TGTGCCAGCAGCAAAGGACTAGCCTACGAGCAGTACTTC. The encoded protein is CASSKGLAYEQYF. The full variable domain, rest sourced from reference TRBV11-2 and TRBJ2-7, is EAGVAQSPRYKIIEKRQSVAFWCNPISGHATLYWYQQILGQGPKLLIQFQNNGVVDDSQLPKDRFSAERLKGVDSTLKIQPAKLEDSAVYLCASSKGLAYEQYFGPGTRLTVT.

CDR3 in amino acids: CASSLAKAGLYYGYTF. The CDR3 bases are TGTGCCAGCAGCTTAGCGAAGGCAGGGCTATACTATGGCTACACCTTC. V usage is TRBV7-2 and J usage is TRBJ1-2, with D possibly matching TRBD1 (5 bases). The V gene's germline CDR1 is SGHTA and CDR2 FQGNSA. The CDR3 extends over 16 amino acids. V was trimmed by 0 bases and J by 3 bases, leaving 14 bases between them.

The CDR3 sequence: CASSQGGGGRTDTQYF. CDR3 nucleotides: TGCGCCAGCAGCCAAGGGGGCGGGGGAAGGACAGATACGCAGTATTTT. The J gene is TRBJ2-3, the V gene TRBV4-3; 7 bases align to TRBD2. This CDR3 comprises 16 residues. With 1 base clipped from V and 3 bases from J, the junction kept 7 bases outside the gene matches. Germline V CDR1 and CDR2: LGHNA, YSLEER.

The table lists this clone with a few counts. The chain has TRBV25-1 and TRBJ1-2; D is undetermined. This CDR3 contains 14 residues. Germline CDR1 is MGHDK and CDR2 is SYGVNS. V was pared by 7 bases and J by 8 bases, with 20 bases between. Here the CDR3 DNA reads TGTGCCAGCACCCCAAGCTATGGTCTCCGGGGCTACACCTTC. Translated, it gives CASTPSYGLRGYTF.

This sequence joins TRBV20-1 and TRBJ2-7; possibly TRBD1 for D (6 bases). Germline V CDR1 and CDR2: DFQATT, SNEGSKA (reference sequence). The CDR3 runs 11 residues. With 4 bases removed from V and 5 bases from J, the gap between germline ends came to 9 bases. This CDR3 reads CSAKGGHEQYF. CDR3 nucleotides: TGCAGTGCTAAAGGGGGTCACGAGCAGTACTTC.

DNA for the CDR3: TGTGCCAGCAGCGGAACAGGGGGCACTATCTTGGCTGGCTACACCTTC. This translates into CASSGTGGTILAGYTF. This chain links TRBV28 with TRBJ1-2; 9 positions agree with TRBD1. Germline assignment: CDR1 MDHEN and CDR2 SYDVKM. The CDR3 is made up of 16 amino acids. Germline trimming cut 6 bases from V and 7 bases from J; bases unmatched to any gene: 15.

The CDR3 nucleotides read TGTGCCAGCAGCCAAGGAAGGGCTCTGGCGGGAGAGCAGTACTTC. Protein: CASSQGRALAGEQYF. The chain recombines TRBV14 with TRBJ2-7; maybe TRBD2 (6 bases). The CDR3 is 15 residues long. V lost 1 base to trimming and J lost 7 bases, with 17 bases between them. The germline gives CDR1 SGHDN, CDR2 FVKESK.

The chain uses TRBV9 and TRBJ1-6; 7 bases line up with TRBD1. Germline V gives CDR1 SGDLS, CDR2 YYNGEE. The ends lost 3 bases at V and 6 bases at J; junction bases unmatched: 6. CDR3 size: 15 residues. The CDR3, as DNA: TGTGCCAGCAGCGCCTCCGGGACAGTTAATTCACCCCTCCACTTT. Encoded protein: CASSASGTVNSPLHF.

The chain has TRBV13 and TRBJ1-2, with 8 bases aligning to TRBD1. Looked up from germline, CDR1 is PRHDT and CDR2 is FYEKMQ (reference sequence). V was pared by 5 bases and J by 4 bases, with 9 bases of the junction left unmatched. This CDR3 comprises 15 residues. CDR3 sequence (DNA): TGTGCCAGCAGCATCTTGGACAGGGTGAGCTATGGCTACACCTTC. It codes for CASSILDRVSYGYTF. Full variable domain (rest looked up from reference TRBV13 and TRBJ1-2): AAGVIQSPRHLIKEKRETATLKCYPIPRHDTVYWYQQGPGQDPQFLISFYEKMQSDKGSIPDRFSAQQFSDYHSELNMSSLELGDSALYFCASSILDRVSYGYTFGSGTRLTVV.

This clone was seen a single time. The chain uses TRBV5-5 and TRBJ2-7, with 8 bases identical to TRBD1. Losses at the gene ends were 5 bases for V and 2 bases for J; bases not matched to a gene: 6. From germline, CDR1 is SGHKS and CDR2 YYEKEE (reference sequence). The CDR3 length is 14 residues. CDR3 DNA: TGTGCCAGCAGTCTCAACAGGGGGGCCTACGAGCAGTACTTC. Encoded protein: CASSLNRGAYEQYF.

The CDR3 nucleotides are TGTGCCAGCAGTTCTGGAGGGGCCCCCGACTATGGCTACACCTTC. Translating gives CASSSGGAPDYGYTF. The rearrangement uses TRBV6-5 and TRBJ1-2; maybe TRBD1 (5 bases). Germline-derived CDR1 and CDR2 are MNHEY and SVGAGI. Trimming cost V 4 bases and J 3 bases, with 15 bases left between them. The CDR3 contains 15 residues.

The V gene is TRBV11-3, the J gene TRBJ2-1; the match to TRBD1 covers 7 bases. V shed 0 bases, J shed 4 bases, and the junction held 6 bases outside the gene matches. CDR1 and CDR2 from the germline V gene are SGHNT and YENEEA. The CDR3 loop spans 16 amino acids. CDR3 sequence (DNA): TGTGCCAGCAGCTTAGAGTCCACAGGGGCTTACAATGAGCAGTTCTTC. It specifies CASSLESTGAYNEQFF.

The CDR3 DNA sequence: TGTGCCAGCAGCTCCGGACAGGTTCGTGGAAACACCATATATTTT. Its protein is CASSSGQVRGNTIYF. This chain connects TRBV3-1 (or the pseudogene TRBV3-2) to TRBJ1-3; 7 bases fit TRBD1. The CDR3 contains 15 residues. V gave up 5 bases and J gave up 3 bases; unmatched junction bases: 7. Germline CDR1 reads LGHDT; CDR2 reads YNNKEL (reference sequence).

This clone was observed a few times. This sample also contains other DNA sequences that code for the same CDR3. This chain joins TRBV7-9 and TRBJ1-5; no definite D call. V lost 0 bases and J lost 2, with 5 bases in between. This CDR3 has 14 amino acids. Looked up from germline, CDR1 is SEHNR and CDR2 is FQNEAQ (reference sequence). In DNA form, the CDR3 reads TGTGCCAGCAGCTTAGCGTCCGGCAATCAGCCCCAGCATTTT. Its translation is CASSLASGNQPQHF.

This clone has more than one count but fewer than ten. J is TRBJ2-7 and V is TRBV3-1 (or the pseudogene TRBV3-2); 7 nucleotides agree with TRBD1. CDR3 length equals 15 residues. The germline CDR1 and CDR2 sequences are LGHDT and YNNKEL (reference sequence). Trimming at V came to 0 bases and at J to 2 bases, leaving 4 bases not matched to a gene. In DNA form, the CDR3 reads TGTGCCAGCAGCCAAGATCGAGGGGGCCCCTACGAGCAGTACTTC. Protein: CASSQDRGGPYEQYF.

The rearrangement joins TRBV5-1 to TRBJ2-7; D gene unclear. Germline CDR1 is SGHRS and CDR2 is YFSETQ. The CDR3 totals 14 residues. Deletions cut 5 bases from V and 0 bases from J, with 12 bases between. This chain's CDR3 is CASSSATSSYEQYF. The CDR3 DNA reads TGCGCCAGCAGTTCCGCGACAAGCTCCTACGAGCAGTACTTC.

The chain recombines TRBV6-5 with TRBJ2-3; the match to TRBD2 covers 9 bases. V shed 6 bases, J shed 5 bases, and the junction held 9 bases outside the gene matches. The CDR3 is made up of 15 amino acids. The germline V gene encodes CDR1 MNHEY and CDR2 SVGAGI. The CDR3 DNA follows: TGTGCCAGCAGGTATAGCGGGGGAGGCGTAGATACGCAGTATTTT. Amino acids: CASRYSGGGVDTQYF.

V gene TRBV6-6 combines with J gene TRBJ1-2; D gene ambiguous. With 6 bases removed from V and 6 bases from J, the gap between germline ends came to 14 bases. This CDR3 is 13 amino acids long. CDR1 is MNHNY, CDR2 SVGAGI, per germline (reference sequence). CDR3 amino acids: CASSPDGLNGYTF. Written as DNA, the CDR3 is TGTGCCAGCAGCCCCGATGGACTGAATGGCTACACCTTC.

Here the CDR3 DNA reads TGTGCCAGCAGCTTAGGCAGCGGGGGGGCCGGAGAGACCCAGTACTTC. Its translation: CASSLGSGGAGETQYF. The rearrangement links TRBV11-2 to TRBJ2-5, with TRBD2 matching over 10 bases. The CDR3 totals 16 residues. V was clipped by 1 base and J by 4 bases; unmatched bases: 6. Germline CDR1 reads SGHAT; CDR2 reads FQNNGV.

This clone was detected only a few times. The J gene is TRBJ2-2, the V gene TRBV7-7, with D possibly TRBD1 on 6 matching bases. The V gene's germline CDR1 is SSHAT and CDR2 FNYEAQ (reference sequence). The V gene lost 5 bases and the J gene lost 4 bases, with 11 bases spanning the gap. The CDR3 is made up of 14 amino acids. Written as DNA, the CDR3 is TGTGCCAGCAGCGCCGGACAGAGCACCGGGGAGCTGTTTTTT. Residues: CASSAGQSTGELFF.

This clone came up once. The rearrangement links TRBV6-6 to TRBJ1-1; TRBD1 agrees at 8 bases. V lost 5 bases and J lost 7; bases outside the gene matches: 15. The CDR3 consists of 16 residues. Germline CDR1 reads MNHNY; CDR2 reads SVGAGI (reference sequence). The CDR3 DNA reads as TGTGCCAGCAGTCAAAAGTATTTGACAGGGGCACATGAAGCTTTCTTT. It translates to CASSQKYLTGAHEAFF.

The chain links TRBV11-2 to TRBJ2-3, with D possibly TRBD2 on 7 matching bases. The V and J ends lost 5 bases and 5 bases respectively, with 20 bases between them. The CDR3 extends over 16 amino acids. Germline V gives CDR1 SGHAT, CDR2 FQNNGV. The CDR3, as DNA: TGTGCCAGCAGCCTCCACCGAAGGGGGGGGCAAGATACGCAGTATTTT. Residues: CASSLHRRGGQDTQYF. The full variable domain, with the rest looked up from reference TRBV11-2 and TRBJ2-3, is EAGVAQSPRYKIIEKRQSVAFWCNPISGHATLYWYQQILGQGPKLLIQFQNNGVVDDSQLPKDRFSAERLKGVDSTLKIQPAKLEDSAVYLCASSLHRRGGQDTQYFGPGTRLTVL.

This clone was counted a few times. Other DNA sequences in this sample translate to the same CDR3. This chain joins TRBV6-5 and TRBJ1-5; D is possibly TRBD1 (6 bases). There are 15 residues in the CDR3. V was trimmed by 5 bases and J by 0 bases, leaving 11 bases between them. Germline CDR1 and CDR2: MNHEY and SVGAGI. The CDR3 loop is CASSLQGNSNQPQHF. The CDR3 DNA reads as TGTGCCAGCAGTCTACAGGGAAATAGCAATCAGCCCCAGCATTTT.

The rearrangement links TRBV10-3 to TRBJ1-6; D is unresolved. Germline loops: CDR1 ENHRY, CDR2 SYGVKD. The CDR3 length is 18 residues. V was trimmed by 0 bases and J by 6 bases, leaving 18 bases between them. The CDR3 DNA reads TGTGCCATCAGTGAGTCGCCGGCCAGACAACTGGGTAATTCACCCCTCCACTTT. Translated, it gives CAISESPARQLGNSPLHF.

The CDR3 sequence: CASSEVVGSDEQFF. CDR3 nucleotides: TGCGCCAGCAGTGAGGTAGTCGGGAGCGATGAGCAGTTCTTC. The rearrangement links TRBV10-1 to TRBJ2-1; the D gene is possibly TRBD2 (6 bases). Germline V lookup: CDR1 WNHNN, CDR2 SYGVQD (reference sequence). The CDR3 loop spans 14 amino acids. V dropped 2 bases and J dropped 8 bases, with 13 bases sitting between them.